This T cell receptor (beta chain) appears in the sequencing data of a study of glioma-infiltrating T cells after dendritic cell vaccination. Study-wide context: Between about 2002 and 2012, patients got autologous tumor lysate-pulsed dendritic cell vaccines. General observations from the study: Complete blood and tumor specimen sets were limited to few patients. TCR clonality showed no direct relationship with survival.

Unmatched junction bases numbered 10, after V lost 4 bases and J lost 5 bases. Germline V gives CDR1 KGHSH, CDR2 LQKENI. This CDR3 has 16 amino acids. Sequencing was performed with immunoSEQ multiplex PCR; in TCRdb, only in-frame clones are kept and a portion is missing. Among roughly 80,000 clones listed, roughly 89% were seen once. Concerning this clone: Its target is unknown.

Only patients with spare fresh-frozen tumor and over two years of follow-up were included. The source material was blood, sampled before dendritic cell vaccination. This clonotype originated in a human donor with glioblastoma. The rearrangement joins TRBV18 to TRBJ2-1; TRBD1 agrees at 8 bases. The CDR3 nucleotides are TGTGCCAGCTCACTATGGGGACAGGAGTCCAACAATGAGCAGTTCTTC. It encodes CASSLWGQESNNEQFF.